Shown below are 18 T cell receptor beta chains from a single sample sequenced in a study of T-cell memory formation after mild COVID-19. Via MiXCR, TCRdb re-called the 5' RACE reads, giving one row per CDR3 protein. The sample records fewer than 600,000 distinct CDR3 sequences, roughly a fifth being singletons. Material: PBMCs or a T cell subset sorted from them (not recorded which). The receptors come from an adult woman who had mild COVID-19 (a few samples of this study predate the infection). Cell type and time point are not known.

This clonotype was found a few times. The rearrangement links TRBV10-3 to TRBJ2-3; 8 bases agree with TRBD2. The germline V gene has CDR1 ENHRY and CDR2 SYGVKD. This CDR3 has 14 amino acids. J lost 1 base, V lost 6 bases, and 3 bases had no gene match. The CDR3 loop is CAISFSGGTDTQYF. DNA for the CDR3: TGTGCCATCAGCTTTAGCGGGGGCACAGATACGCAGTATTTT.

The chain uses TRBV7-8 and TRBJ1-5, with no clear D. CDR1 is SGHVS and CDR2 is FQNEAQ in the germline V gene. V was pared by 4 bases and J by 6 bases, with 10 bases between. The CDR3 contains 13 residues. In DNA, the CDR3 is TGTGCCAGCAGCTCGCCCTCTCTTCAGCCCCAGCATTTT. It is translated as CASSSPSLQPQHF.

V usage is TRBV30 and J usage is TRBJ2-1; 9 bases agree with TRBD2. The CDR3 loop spans 15 amino acids. The ends lost 2 bases at V and 4 bases at J; junction bases unmatched: 6. The V gene's germline CDR1 is GTSNPN and CDR2 SVGIG (reference sequence). CDR3 coding DNA: TGTGCCTGGAGTTGGGCCAGCGGGAGGTACAATGAGCAGTTCTTC. Protein sequence: CAWSWASGRYNEQFF.

The rearrangement joins TRBV5-4 to TRBJ2-7; TRBD1 agrees at 7 bases. The junction had 8 bases not matched to a gene; V was cut back by 4 bases and J by 1 base. CDR3 length equals 15 residues. Germline CDR1 reads SGHNT; CDR2 reads YYREEE (reference sequence). The CDR3 region is CASSDYRGPSYEQYF. The DNA of the CDR3 is TGTGCCAGCAGCGACTACAGGGGACCATCCTACGAGCAGTACTTC.

This clonotype was observed many times. The gene calls are TRBV5-1 and TRBJ1-5, with D unclear. V was trimmed by 2 bases and J by 3 bases, leaving 9 bases between them. CDR3 length: 14 residues. CDR1 and CDR2 (germline): SGHRS, YFSETQ. The chain's CDR3 is CASSLGQNNQPQHF. DNA for the CDR3: TGCGCCAGCAGCTTAGGGCAGAACAATCAGCCCCAGCATTTT.

The sample holds one count of this clonotype. The chain is built from TRBV6-2 or TRBV6-3 and TRBJ2-3; 9 bases fit TRBD1. Unmatched junction bases numbered 7, after V lost 7 bases and J lost 2 bases. Germline V gene lookup returns CDR1 MNHEY and CDR2 SVGEGT. The length of the CDR3 is 15 residues. Written as DNA, the CDR3 is TGTGCCAGCACCATCGGGACAGGGTACACAGATACGCAGTATTTT. It codes for CASTIGTGYTDTQYF.

In this sample, this clonotype turned up a few times. The CDR3, as DNA: TGCGCCAGCAGCCTCCGGGACAGGTCCTACAATGAGCAGTTCTTC. It yields the protein CASSLRDRSYNEQFF. The chain couples TRBV5-1 to TRBJ2-1; 8 bases map to TRBD1. Germline-derived CDR1 and CDR2 are SGHRS and YFSETQ. This CDR3 is built from 15 residues. V was pared by 4 bases and J by 1 base, with 4 bases of the junction left unmatched.

Turning to this clonotype: One end of the junction is discordant with germline, which a read error may explain. The V and J genes are TRBV7-7 and TRBJ2-1, with 7 bases lining up with TRBD1. CDR3 length: 14 residues. From germline, CDR1 is SSHAT and CDR2 FNYEAQ (reference sequence). The CDR3 coding sequence is TGTGCTAGCAGCCCCGGACGGGCGACAGGGGAGCAGTTCTTC. It translates to CASSPGRATGEQFF. The entire variable domain, with the rest obtained from reference TRBV7-7 and TRBJ2-1, is as follows: GAGVSQSPRYKVTKRGQDVTLRCDPISSHATLYWYQQALGQGPEFLTYFNYEAQPDKSGLPSDRFSAERPEGSISTLTIQRTEQRDSAMYRCASSPGRATGEQFFGPGTRLTVL.

This clonotype was detected only a few times. This sequence joins TRBV15 and TRBJ2-7; TRBD2 aligns across 14 bases. With 4 bases clipped from V and 6 bases from J, the junction kept 8 bases outside the gene matches. Germline lookup yields CDR1 LNHNV and CDR2 YYDKDF (reference sequence). The CDR3 sequence is 16 residues long. This CDR3 is CATSTGLAGGASEQYF. CDR3 DNA: TGTGCCACCAGCACAGGACTAGCGGGAGGCGCCTCCGAGCAGTACTTC.

The sample holds a few counts of this clonotype. The genes are TRBV7-6 and TRBJ2-3; a weak D match, TRBD2 (5 bases). Trimming removed 3 bases at V and 1 base at J, with 14 bases between. Germline values: CDR1 SGHVS, CDR2 FNYEAQ. CDR3 length: 16 residues. The CDR3 nucleotides are TGTGCCAGCAGCTTCAACCCGAACGGGGGCACAGATACGCAGTATTTT. As protein: CASSFNPNGGTDTQYF.

The chain recombines TRBV10-3 with TRBJ2-3, with D unresolved. Germline CDR1 reads ENHRY; CDR2 reads SYGVKD. V lost 5 bases to trimming and J lost 2 bases, with 5 bases between them. This CDR3 has 12 residues. The CDR3: CAISPSTDTQYF. CDR3 nucleotide sequence: TGTGCCATCAGTCCATCCACAGATACGCAGTATTTT.

The chain employs TRBV12-5 and TRBJ1-2; D possibly corresponds to TRBD1 (6 bases). Trimming shortened V by 7 bases and J by 4 bases, and 13 bases separated the two germline ends. The CDR3 is made up of 13 amino acids. CDR1 and CDR2 from the germline V gene are LGHNT and FRNRAP. DNA for the CDR3: TGTGCTAGTGCCCCGACAGGTCTCTATGGCTACACCTTC. Residues: CASAPTGLYGYTF.

The rearrangement uses TRBV12-3 or TRBV12-4 and TRBJ2-3; D unresolved. V lost 3 bases and J lost 3, with 7 bases in between. The CDR3 contains 13 residues. The CDR3 DNA is TGTGCCAGCAGTTTTACAGTGACAGATACGCAGTATTTT. Amino acids: CASSFTVTDTQYF.

The chain joins TRBV6-2 or TRBV6-3 to TRBJ2-6; D might be TRBD2 (5 bases). The CDR3 has 17 amino acids. In germline, CDR1 is MNHEY, CDR2 SVGEGT. Trimming cost V 2 bases and J 0 bases, with 11 bases left between them. CDR3 residues: CASSYGGFSSGANVLTF. DNA for the CDR3: TGTGCCAGCAGTTACGGCGGGTTCAGCTCTGGGGCCAACGTCCTGACTTTC.

The genes are TRBV11-2 and TRBJ2-1, with D unresolved. The CDR3 sequence is 17 residues long. Per the germline V gene, CDR1 is SGHAT and CDR2 is FQNNGV. V was shortened by 1 base and J by 2 bases, with 15 bases between the two germline ends. CDR3 in amino acids: CASSLVIRVTTYNEQFF. The CDR3 DNA is TGTGCCAGCAGCTTAGTTATTAGGGTAACTACCTACAATGAGCAGTTCTTC.

This rearrangement joins TRBV29-1 to TRBJ2-2; 11 positions match TRBD1. The CDR3 totals 15 residues. CDR1 SQVTM and CDR2 ANQGSEA come from the germline V gene. V shed 7 bases, J shed 8 bases, and the junction held 12 bases outside the gene matches. The CDR3 reads CSALAGTGGRGELFF. DNA of the CDR3: TGCAGCGCCCTCGCCGGGACAGGGGGACGTGGGGAGCTGTTTTTT.

This clonotype has a handful of counts. The V call is TRBV7-9, the J call TRBJ1-1; 9 nucleotides agree with TRBD1. V shed 1 base, J shed 5 bases, and the junction held 8 bases outside the gene matches. Per the germline V gene, CDR1 is SEHNR and CDR2 is FQNEAQ (reference sequence). The CDR3 totals 16 residues. CDR3 DNA sequence: TGTGCCAGCAGCTTAGGGACAGGGGTGGTTGGTACTGAAGCTTTCTTT. This encodes CASSLGTGVVGTEAFF.

The chain joins TRBV7-8 to TRBJ1-2; no clear D gene. Trimming shortened V by 4 bases and J by 2 bases, and 11 bases separated the two germline ends. CDR1 is SGHVS, CDR2 FQNEAQ, per germline. The CDR3 runs 14 residues. Written as DNA, the CDR3 is TGTGCCAGCAGCTCACTGCTTAGGAACTATGGCTACACCTTC. Translated, it gives CASSSLLRNYGYTF. Complete variable domain (other parts from reference TRBV7-8 and TRBJ1-2): GAGVSQSPRYKVAKRGQDVALRCDPISGHVSLFWYQQALGQGPEFLTYFQNEAQLDKSGLPSDRFFAERPEGSVSTLKIQRTQQEDSAVYLCASSSLLRNYGYTFGSGTRLTVV.